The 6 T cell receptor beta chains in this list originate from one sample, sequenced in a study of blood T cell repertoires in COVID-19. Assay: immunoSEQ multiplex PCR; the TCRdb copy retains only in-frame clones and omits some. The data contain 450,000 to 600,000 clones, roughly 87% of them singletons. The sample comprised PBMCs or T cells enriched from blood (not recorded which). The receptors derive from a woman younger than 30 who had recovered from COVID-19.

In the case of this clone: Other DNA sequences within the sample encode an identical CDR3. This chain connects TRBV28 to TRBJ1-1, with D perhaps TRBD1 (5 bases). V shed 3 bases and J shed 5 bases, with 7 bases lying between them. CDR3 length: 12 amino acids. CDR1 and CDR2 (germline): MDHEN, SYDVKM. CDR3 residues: CASSFGGTEAFF. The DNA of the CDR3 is TGTGCCAGCAGTTTCGGGGGGACTGAAGCTTTCTTT.

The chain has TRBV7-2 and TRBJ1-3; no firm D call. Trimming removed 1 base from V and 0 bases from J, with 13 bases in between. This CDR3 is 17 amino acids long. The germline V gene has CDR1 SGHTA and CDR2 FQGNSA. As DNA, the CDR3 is TGTGCCAGCAGCTTAGAACCCAGGCCCGGCTCTGGAAACACCATATATTTT. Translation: CASSLEPRPGSGNTIYF.

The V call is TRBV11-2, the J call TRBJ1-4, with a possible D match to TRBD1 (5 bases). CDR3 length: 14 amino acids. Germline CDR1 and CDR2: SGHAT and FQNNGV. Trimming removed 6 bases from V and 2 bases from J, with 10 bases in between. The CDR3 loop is CASRVTATNEKLFF. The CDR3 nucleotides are TGTGCCAGCAGGGTGACAGCGACTAATGAAAAACTGTTTTTT.

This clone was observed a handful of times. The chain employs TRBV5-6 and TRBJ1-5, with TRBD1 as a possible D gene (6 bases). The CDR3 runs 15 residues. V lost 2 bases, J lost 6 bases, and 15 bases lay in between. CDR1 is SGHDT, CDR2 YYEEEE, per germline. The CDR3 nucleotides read TGTGCCAGCAGCTTACAACAGGGTCCTCCTCAGCCCCAGCATTTT. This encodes CASSLQQGPPQPQHF.

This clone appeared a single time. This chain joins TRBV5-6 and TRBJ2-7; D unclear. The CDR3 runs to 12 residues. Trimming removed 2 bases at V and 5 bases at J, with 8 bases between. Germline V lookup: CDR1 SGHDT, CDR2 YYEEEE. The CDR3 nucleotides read TGTGCCAGCAGCTTTATACATAACGAGCAGTACTTC. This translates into CASSFIHNEQYF.

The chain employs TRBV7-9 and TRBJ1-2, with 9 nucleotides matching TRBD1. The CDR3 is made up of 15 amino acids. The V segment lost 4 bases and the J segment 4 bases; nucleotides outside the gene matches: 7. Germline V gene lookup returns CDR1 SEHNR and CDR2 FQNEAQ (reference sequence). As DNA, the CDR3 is TGTGCCAGCAGCTCCAACAGGGGGCAAAGCTATGGCTACACCTTC. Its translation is CASSSNRGQSYGYTF.